A single sample is the source of the 18 T cell receptor beta chains below, sequenced in a study of CD8 T cells in ankylosing spondylitis. TCRdb reprocessed the 5' RACE reads with MiXCR, giving one entry per CDR3 protein. The sample contains about 120,000 distinct CDR3 sequences, 12% to 15% of which appear only once. The specimen was blood, either unsorted or a sorted T cell fraction (not recorded which). These receptors were obtained from a female donor with ankylosing spondylitis or in good health (not recorded which).

This clonotype was seen at least ten times. The chain employs TRBV7-2 and TRBJ2-1, with a weak D call TRBD2 (5 bases). V was pared by 5 bases and J by 0 bases, with 11 bases between. CDR3 length equals 15 residues. CDR1 and CDR2 from the germline V gene are SGHTA and FQGNSA. The DNA for the CDR3 is TGTGCCAGCAGCGCGGACTGGAGCTCCTACAATGAGCAGTTCTTC. Its translation is CASSADWSSYNEQFF.

This clonotype was detected a few times. V is TRBV19 and J is TRBJ2-7, with D unclear. The V end lost 0 bases, the J end lost 6 bases, and 15 bases lay between the germline ends. Germline values: CDR1 LNHDA, CDR2 SQIVND (reference sequence). This CDR3 comprises 15 residues. The CDR3 region is CASSIESGFQSEQYF. CDR3 nucleotides: TGTGCCAGTAGTATAGAGTCCGGGTTTCAGTCCGAGCAGTACTTC. The whole variable domain, remainder taken from reference TRBV19 and TRBJ2-7, is DGGITQSPKYLFRKEGQNVTLSCEQNLNHDAMYWYRQDPGQGLRLIYYSQIVNDFQKGDIAEGYSVSREKKESFPLTVTSAQKNPTAFYLCASSIESGFQSEQYFGPGTRLTVT.

V and J are TRBV20-1 and TRBJ2-7, with TRBD1 matching 8 bases. Germline CDR1 reads DFQATT; CDR2 reads SNEGSKA (reference sequence). This CDR3 spans 13 amino acids. The trim removed 6 bases at V and 1 base at J, leaving 5 bases unmatched. CDR3 in amino acids: CSARTGPSYEQYF. CDR3 bases: TGCAGTGCCAGGACAGGGCCGTCCTACGAGCAGTACTTC.

This clonotype has a count of ten or more. V usage is TRBV12-3 or TRBV12-4 and J usage is TRBJ2-6, with TRBD1 identical over 7 bases. The CDR3 consists of 12 residues. V gave up 4 bases and J gave up 12 bases; unmatched junction bases: 3. CDR3 in amino acids: CASSSDRAVLTF. In nucleotides, the CDR3 is TGTGCCAGCAGTTCCGACAGGGCCGTCCTGACTTTC.

This clonotype was recorded many times. The chain has TRBV11-3 and TRBJ2-1, with D hard to call. CDR3 length equals 13 residues. V gave up 5 bases and J gave up 8 bases, with 13 bases separating them. Germline loops: CDR1 SGHNT, CDR2 YENEEA. CDR3: CASSGTEADEQFF. CDR3 sequence (DNA): TGTGCCAGCAGCGGAACCGAGGCGGATGAGCAGTTCTTC.

This clonotype was found many times. J is TRBJ2-2 and V is TRBV4-2; TRBD2 aligns across 7 bases. The trim removed 1 base at V and 1 base at J, leaving 3 bases unmatched. From germline, CDR1 is LGHNA and CDR2 YNFKEQ. This CDR3 has 16 residues. Written as DNA, the CDR3 is TGTGCCAGCAGCCAAGTCCCTAGCGGGAACACCGGGGAGCTGTTTTTT. It yields the protein CASSQVPSGNTGELFF.

This clonotype was found a few times. The chain carries TRBV7-8 and TRBJ1-5; D is undetermined. The CDR3 sequence is 15 residues long. In germline, CDR1 is SGHVS, CDR2 FQNEAQ. V was pared by 1 base and J by 0 bases, with 7 bases between. As DNA, the CDR3 is TGTGCCAGCAGCTTAGATCGGCGTAGCAATCAGCCCCAGCATTTT. Amino acid sequence: CASSLDRRSNQPQHF.

A word on this clonotype: One end of the junction fails to match germline, which may point to a read error. This chain uses TRBV7-3 with TRBJ2-3; tentative D call: TRBD1 (7 bases). The length of the CDR3 is 16 residues. Germline loops: CDR1 SGHTA, CDR2 FQGTGA. The CDR3 reads CASSLTSLGGTDMQYF. The DNA of the CDR3 is TGTGCCAGCAGCTTGACTAGTTTAGGGGGCACAGATATGCAGTATTTT.

The sample holds a few counts of this clonotype. The rearrangement uses TRBV2 and TRBJ2-5; tentative D call: TRBD2 (6 bases). V dropped 4 bases and J dropped 1 base, with 16 bases sitting between them. Looked up from germline, CDR1 is SNHLY and CDR2 is FYNNEI. The CDR3 totals 16 residues. CDR3 protein: CASSGVVSGVQETQYF. CDR3 DNA sequence: TGTGCCAGCAGTGGAGTGGTTAGCGGAGTCCAAGAGACCCAGTACTTC.

This clonotype was counted many times. The J gene is TRBJ2-7, the V gene TRBV29-1; D is undetermined. Germline CDR1 is SQVTM and CDR2 is ANQGSEA. Trimming removed 8 bases from V and 4 bases from J, with 12 bases in between. This CDR3 region has 11 residues. The CDR3 nucleotides are TGCAGCTTCCCAGTGAGATACGAGCAGTACTTC. The encoded protein is CSFPVRYEQYF.

V is TRBV5-1 and J is TRBJ2-2; 10 nucleotides line up with TRBD1. Losses at the gene ends were 1 base for V and 0 bases for J; bases not matched to a gene: 6. The CDR3 covers 18 residues. Germline loops: CDR1 SGHRS, CDR2 YFSETQ. CDR3 protein: CASSLQDRGITNTGELFF. In DNA, the CDR3 is TGCGCCAGCAGCTTGCAGGACAGGGGGATAACGAACACCGGGGAGCTGTTTTTT.

This clonotype was seen at least ten times. The V and J genes are TRBV20-1 and TRBJ2-2, with D hard to call. With 0 bases removed from V and 7 bases from J, the gap between germline ends came to 9 bases. From germline, CDR1 is DFQATT and CDR2 SNEGSKA (reference sequence). CDR3 size: 13 residues. The CDR3 region is CSARDSLGGELFF. CDR3 nucleotides: TGCAGTGCTAGAGACTCCCTGGGCGGGGAGCTGTTTTTT.

This clonotype was counted many times. This chain joins TRBV10-3 and TRBJ2-3; 9 nucleotides line up with TRBD2. The CDR3 totals 14 residues. V trimming: 10 bases; J trimming: 2 bases; junction bases outside the gene matches: 7. Germline CDR1 and CDR2: ENHRY and SYGVKD. As DNA, the CDR3 is TGTGCCACGCGGGCGGGAGGGGACACAGATACGCAGTATTTT. Its protein is CATRAGGDTDTQYF.

This clonotype was found a few times. CDR3 residues: CASSPGWGMTQYF. The CDR3 DNA follows: TGTGCCAGCAGTCCCGGCTGGGGGATGACCCAGTACTTC. V usage is TRBV11-2 and J usage is TRBJ2-5, with D perhaps being TRBD1 or TRBD2 (5 bases each). CDR1 and CDR2 from the germline V gene are SGHAT and FQNNGV. The CDR3 consists of 13 residues. The ends were cut back, 6 bases at V and 7 bases at J, with 15 bases in the middle.

J is TRBJ1-6 and V is TRBV20-1; D gene unclear. The CDR3 totals 15 residues. Trimming removed 2 bases from V and 2 bases from J, with 10 bases in between. The germline V gene has CDR1 DFQATT and CDR2 SNEGSKA (reference sequence). CDR3: CSARREATYNSPLHF. The CDR3 DNA reads as TGCAGTGCTAGACGGGAAGCAACCTATAATTCACCCCTCCACTTT.

This clonotype was picked up many times. The gene calls are TRBV29-1 and TRBJ2-2; D is unresolved. There are 12 residues in the CDR3. Germline V gives CDR1 SQVTM, CDR2 ANQGSEA. V lost 8 bases, J lost 5 bases, and 12 bases lay in between. CDR3: CSSWTVTGELFF. The CDR3 bases are TGCAGCTCCTGGACGGTTACCGGGGAGCTGTTTTTT.

The DNA of the CDR3 is TGTGCCAGCAGCTTAGGCTCTGGTCAGGGGGAGACCCAGTACTTC. Protein product: CASSLGSGQGETQYF. The chain joins TRBV11-3 to TRBJ2-5; tentative D call: TRBD1 (6 bases). Trimming removed 1 base at V and 5 bases at J, with 14 bases between. The germline V gene encodes CDR1 SGHNT and CDR2 YENEEA. This CDR3 is built from 15 residues.

On this clonotype: A read error may explain this, as a much larger clone is one base away. The gene calls are TRBV20-1 and TRBJ2-4; D is unclear. CDR1 DFQATT and CDR2 SNEGSKA come from the germline V gene (reference sequence). With 0 bases removed from V and 12 bases from J, the gap between germline ends came to 12 bases. The CDR3 is 12 residues long. The CDR3 spells CSAREGEASQYF. CDR3 bases: TGCAGTGCTAGAGAAGGCGAGGCCAGTCAGTACTTC.